The rows below give T cell receptor beta chains drawn from one sample of a study of vaccination and CD4 T cells after COVID-19. These TCRs' antigens remain unknown. TCRdb called the PCR reads again in MiXCR, with one record for every CDR3 protein. This sample has about 20,000 distinct CDR3 sequences, with about three fifths found just once. Sequencing was carried out using CD4+ T cells from blood, cultured in vitro. The origin of the receptors is a human donor who had recovered from COVID-19. Both conserved end residues are part of each CDR3. The D gene is left open where the match is weak. Some rows mark clone size as missing; the rest say once, few, many or name a class of expanded clone.

>TRBV20-1|.|.|TRBJ1-4
TGCAGTGCTAGAGATAGGGGGGGCCTAGGAAAACTGTTTTTT
CSARDRGGLGKLFF
>TRBV27|.|.|TRBJ1-1
TGTGCCAGCAGTTTCCAGGGACTCAACACTGAAGCTTTCTTT
CASSFQGLNTEAFF
>TRBV12-3/TRBV12-4|.|.|TRBJ2-4
TGTGCCAGCAGCCGAGGGGGGGCAGAAAACATTCAGTACTTC
CASSRGGAENIQYF
>TRBV7-2|.|few|TRBJ1-1
TGTGCCAGCAGCCCAGTGGGGGCGATGAACACTGAAGCTTTCTTT
CASSPVGAMNTEAFF
>TRBV20-1|.|.|TRBJ1-5
TGCAGTGCTAGATATAGCAATCAGCCCCAGCATTTT
CSARYSNQPQHF
>TRBV20-1|.|.|TRBJ2-7
TGCAGTGCTCAACTCCGCCGGGACTCGGTCTACGAGCAGTACTTC
CSAQLRRDSVYEQYF
>TRBV7-6|TRBD1|.|TRBJ1-2
TGTGCCAGCAGCTTAGGAGGGACAGGCTATGGCTACACCTTC
CASSLGGTGYGYTF
>TRBV6-1|TRBD1|.|TRBJ2-7
TGTGCCAGCAAAGGGACAGGGACTACCTACGAGCAGTACTTC
CASKGTGTTYEQYF
>TRBV28|.|.|TRBJ2-1
TGTGCCAGCAGTTTAATAGGGACGCAGCAGTTCTTC
CASSLIGTQQFF
>TRBV20-1|.|.|TRBJ2-5
TGCAGTGCTAGAGATCGACGAGGGCAAGAGACCCAGTACTTC
CSARDRRGQETQYF
>TRBV7-9|TRBD1|.|TRBJ1-1
TGTCCCAGCAGCTTGGGACAGGGGTTTAACACTGAAGCTTTCTTT
CPSSLGQGFNTEAFF
>TRBV10-3|TRBD2|.|TRBJ2-7
TGTGCCACCGGAGGACTAGCGGGAGGAACGGACGAGCAGTACTTC
CATGGLAGGTDEQYF
>TRBV4-1|TRBD2|few|TRBJ2-1
TGCGCCAGCAGCCAAATCCCGGGGACTAGTCCGTTCTTC
CASSQIPGTSPFF
>TRBV19|TRBD1|few|TRBJ1-2
TGTGCCAGTACCAACGGACAGGGTGAATATGGCTACACCTTC
CASTNGQGEYGYTF
>TRBV10-1|.|.|TRBJ1-4
TGCGCCAGCAGTGAGGGGGGAACGACTAATGAAAAACTGTTTTTT
CASSEGGTTNEKLFF
>TRBV5-1|.|.|TRBJ2-1
TGCGCCAGCCACATTGACGTCTCCTACAATGAGCAGTTCTTC
CASHIDVSYNEQFF
>TRBV20-1|TRBD2|.|TRBJ2-3
TGCAGTGCTATACTAGCGGGAGGGCCTGGAGATACGCAGTATTTT
CSAILAGGPGDTQYF
>TRBV10-1|.|.|TRBJ2-5
TGCGCCAGCAGCATGGGGGAGACCCAGTACTTC
CASSMGETQYF
>TRBV28|.|few|TRBJ2-7
TGTGCCAGCAGTTTGGGCATCCCTCGCCCCTACGAGCAGTACTTC
CASSLGIPRPYEQYF
>TRBV29-1|TRBD1|once|TRBJ1-2
TGCAGCGTACGACAGGGAGCTAACTATGGCTACACCTTC
CSVRQGANYGYTF
>TRBV6-1|.|.|TRBJ1-2
TGTGCCAGCATGGAGCCTGGGACGCAGGGCCATGGCTACACCTTC
CASMEPGTQGHGYTF
>TRBV7-9|TRBD1|.|TRBJ2-3
TGTGCCAGCAGCTTCAGACAGGGTAGCGCAGATACGCAGTATTTT
CASSFRQGSADTQYF
>TRBV5-8|.|few|TRBJ2-2
TGTGCCAGCAGGTTGCCTCGGCCCTTGAACACCGGGGAGCTGTTTTTT
CASRLPRPLNTGELFF
>TRBV5-1|.|.|TRBJ1-6
TGCGCCAGCAGCCAGAGGACCTCCAAGGATTCACCCCTCCACTTT
CASSQRTSKDSPLHF
>TRBV7-2|TRBD2|.|TRBJ2-7
TGTGCCAGCAGCTTAGGCGGGACTACAATCTACGAGCAGTACTTC
CASSLGGTTIYEQYF
>TRBV28|.|.|TRBJ1-5
TGTGCCAGCAGTTTGGGCGCTTCGCGCAGGGTTGATCAGCCCCAGCATTTT
CASSLGASRRVDQPQHF
>TRBV12-3/TRBV12-4|.|.|TRBJ2-7
TGTGCCAGCACCAATCGACCCGAAACGGGAGTCCCCTACGAGCAGTACTTC
CASTNRPETGVPYEQYF
>TRBV5-1|.|once|TRBJ1-1
TGCGCCAGCAGCTGGACAGCTAACACTGAAGCTTTCTTT
CASSWTANTEAFF
>TRBV11-2|.|.|TRBJ2-3
TGTGCCAGCAGCTTTTTTGATTCCGGAGATACGCAGTATTTT
CASSFFDSGDTQYF
>TRBV6-4|.|few|TRBJ2-3
TGTGCCAGCAGTAAGGGATTAAGCACAGATACGCAGTATTTT
CASSKGLSTDTQYF
>TRBV19|.|.|TRBJ1-2
TGTGCCAGTACCCATCAAGGGGTCGGCTACACCTTC
CASTHQGVGYTF
>TRBV19|.|few|TRBJ2-3
TGTGCCAGTAGTCTCAGGACAGGCACAGATACGCAGTATTTT
CASSLRTGTDTQYF
>TRBV6-1|.|.|TRBJ1-2
TGTGCCAGCAGTGGCCAGGGGTACGTTGGATATGGCTACACCTTC
CASSGQGYVGYGYTF
>TRBV19|TRBD1|.|TRBJ1-5
TGTGCCAGTAACCTGGGACAGAGGGAGCCCCAGCATTTT
CASNLGQREPQHF
>TRBV20-1|.|few|TRBJ2-2
TGCAGTGCTAACACTCTCGCGAACACCGGGGAGCTGTTTTTT
CSANTLANTGELFF
>TRBV2|TRBD2|.|TRBJ2-1
TGTGCCAGCACTGAACGGAGCGGGGTGTACAATGAGCAGTTCTTC
CASTERSGVYNEQFF
>TRBV10-1|.|.|TRBJ2-2
TGCGCCAGCAGTGAGAGACCAGGACGGGAGCTGTTTTTT
CASSERPGRELFF
>TRBV6-5|.|.|TRBJ2-3
TGTGCCAGCAGTTTATCAGTTGCGGGACCTAGCACAGATACGCAGTATTTT
CASSLSVAGPSTDTQYF
>TRBV2|TRBD1|.|TRBJ2-7
TGTGCCAGCAGCCGGGACAGGGAAGGAGGCGAGCAGTACTTC
CASSRDREGGEQYF
>TRBV5-6|.|once|TRBJ2-1
TGTGCCAGCAGCTTGCGGGGGGAGGGGGCTAAGCAGTTCTTC
CASSLRGEGAKQFF
>TRBV20-1|.|.|TRBJ2-7
TGCAGTGCTAGGCGGGTGACAAGACACGAGCAGTACTTC
CSARRVTRHEQYF
>TRBV10-3|.|few|TRBJ2-1
TGTGCCATCAGTGAGCCGAGGACCAATGAGCAGTTCTTC
CAISEPRTNEQFF
>TRBV20-1|TRBD1|few|TRBJ2-7
TGCAGTGCTGCGAGACAGGGGTTTCTGGACGAGCAGTACTTC
CSAARQGFLDEQYF
>TRBV20-1|.|.|TRBJ2-1
TGCAGTGCCCAAGGGAGTATGTACAATGAGCAGTTCTTC
CSAQGSMYNEQFF
>TRBV20-1|TRBD2|few|TRBJ2-7
TGCAGTGCTGAAGAAGGAGGGACTAGCGGGTCCTACGAGCAGTACTTC
CSAEEGGTSGSYEQYF
>TRBV2|.|large|TRBJ1-6
TGTGCCAGCAGAACCCTCCTTCGGGGGTCCCTCCACTTT
CASRTLLRGSLHF
>TRBV20-1|TRBD2|.|TRBJ2-2
TGCAGTGCTTCGGGGCCGGGACTAGCGGGCCCCGTTGAAACCGGGGAGCTGTTTTTT
CSASGPGLAGPVETGELFF
>TRBV12-3/TRBV12-4|.|.|TRBJ2-1
TGTGCCAGCAGTCTAGCAGGTGTCAATGAGCAGTTCTTC
CASSLAGVNEQFF
>TRBV29-1|.|.|TRBJ2-7
TGCAGCGTTGGGGGGTCGGCTAAACGAACCTACGAGCAGTACTTC
CSVGGSAKRTYEQYF
>TRBV6-1|.|.|TRBJ2-1
TGTGCCAGCAAAACAGGGCGGGAGTGGAGGAATGAGCAGTTCTTC
CASKTGREWRNEQFF
>TRBV7-2|TRBD2|few|TRBJ2-5
TGTGCCAGCAGCCAGGGACTAGCTATCGAGACCCAGTACTTC
CASSQGLAIETQYF